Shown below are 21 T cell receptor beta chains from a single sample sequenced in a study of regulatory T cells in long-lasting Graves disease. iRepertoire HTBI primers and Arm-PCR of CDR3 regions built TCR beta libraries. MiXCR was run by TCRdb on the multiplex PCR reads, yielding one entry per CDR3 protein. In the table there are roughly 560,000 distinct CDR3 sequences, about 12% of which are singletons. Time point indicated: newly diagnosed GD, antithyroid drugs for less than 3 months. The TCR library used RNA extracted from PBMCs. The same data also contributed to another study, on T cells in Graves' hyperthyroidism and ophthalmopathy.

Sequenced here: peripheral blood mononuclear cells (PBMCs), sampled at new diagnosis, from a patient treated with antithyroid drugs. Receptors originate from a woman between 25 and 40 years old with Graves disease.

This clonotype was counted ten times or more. CDR3 region: CASSRRGDEAFF. DNA for the CDR3: TGTGCCAGCAGCCGAAGGGGGGATGAAGCTTTCTTT. This chain links TRBV7-9 with TRBJ1-1, with D tentatively TRBD1 (6 bases). Looked up from germline, CDR1 is SEHNR and CDR2 is FQNEAQ (reference sequence). The germline V and J ends were trimmed by 5 bases and 7 bases, with 11 bases remaining between them. The CDR3 consists of 12 residues.

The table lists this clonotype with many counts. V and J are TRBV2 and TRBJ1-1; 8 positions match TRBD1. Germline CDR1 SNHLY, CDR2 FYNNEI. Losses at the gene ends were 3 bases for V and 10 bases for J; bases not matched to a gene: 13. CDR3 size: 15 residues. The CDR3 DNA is TGTGCCAGCAGTGATGGTCAGGGGGCGACGAGAGGAGCTTTCTTT. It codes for CASSDGQGATRGAFF.

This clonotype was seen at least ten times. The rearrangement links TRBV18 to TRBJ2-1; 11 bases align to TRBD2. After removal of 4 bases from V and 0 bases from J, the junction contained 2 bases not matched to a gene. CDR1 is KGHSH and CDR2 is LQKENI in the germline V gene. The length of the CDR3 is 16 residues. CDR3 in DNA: TGTGCCAGCTCACGCACTAGCGGGAGCTCCTACAATGAGCAGTTCTTC. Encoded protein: CASSRTSGSSYNEQFF.

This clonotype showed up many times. The CDR3 bases are TGTGCCAGCATCTCTGGACGGGTGGTCGCCGGGGAGCTGTTTTTT. Its protein product is CASISGRVVAGELFF. The gene calls are TRBV6-1 and TRBJ2-2, with D uncertain. CDR3 size: 15 residues. Germline V gene lookup returns CDR1 MNHNS and CDR2 SASEGT. V lost 7 bases and J 6 bases, leaving 18 bases between the germline ends.

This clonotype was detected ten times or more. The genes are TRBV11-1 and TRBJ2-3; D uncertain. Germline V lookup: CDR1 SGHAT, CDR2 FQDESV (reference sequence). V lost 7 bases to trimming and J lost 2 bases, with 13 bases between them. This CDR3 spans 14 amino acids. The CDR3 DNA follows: TGTGCCAGCACCCTGGCCGGCTTCACAGATACGCAGTATTTT. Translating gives CASTLAGFTDTQYF.

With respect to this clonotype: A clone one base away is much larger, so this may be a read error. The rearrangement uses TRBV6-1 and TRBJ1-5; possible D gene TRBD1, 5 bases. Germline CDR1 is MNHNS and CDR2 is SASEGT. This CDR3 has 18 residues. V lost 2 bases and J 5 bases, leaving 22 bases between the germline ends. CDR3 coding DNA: TGTGCCAGCAGTGAACAGCCTCGGGGCTTTTCGGGGGATCAGCCCCAGCATTTT. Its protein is CASSEQPRGFSGDQPQHF.

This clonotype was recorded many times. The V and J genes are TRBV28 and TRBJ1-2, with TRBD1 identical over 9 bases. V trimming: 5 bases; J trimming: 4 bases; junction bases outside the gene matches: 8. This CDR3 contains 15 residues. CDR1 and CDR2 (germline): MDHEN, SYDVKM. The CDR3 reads CASSPAQGAAYGYTF. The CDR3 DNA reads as TGTGCCAGCAGTCCAGCACAGGGGGCTGCCTATGGCTACACCTTC.

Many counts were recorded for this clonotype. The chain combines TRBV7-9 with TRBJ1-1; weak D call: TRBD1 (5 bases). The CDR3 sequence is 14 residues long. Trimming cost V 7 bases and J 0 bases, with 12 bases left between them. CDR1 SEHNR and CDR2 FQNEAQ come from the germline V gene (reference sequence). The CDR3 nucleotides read TGTGCCAGCATCCGGGACGCCTTGAACACTGAAGCTTTCTTT. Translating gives CASIRDALNTEAFF.

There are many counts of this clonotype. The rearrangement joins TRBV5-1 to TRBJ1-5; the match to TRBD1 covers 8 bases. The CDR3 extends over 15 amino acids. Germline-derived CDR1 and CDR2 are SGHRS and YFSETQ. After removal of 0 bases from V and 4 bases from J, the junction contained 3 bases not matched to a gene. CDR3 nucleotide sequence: TGCGCCAGCAGCTTGGACGGACAGGGTAATCAGCCCCAGCATTTT. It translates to CASSLDGQGNQPQHF.

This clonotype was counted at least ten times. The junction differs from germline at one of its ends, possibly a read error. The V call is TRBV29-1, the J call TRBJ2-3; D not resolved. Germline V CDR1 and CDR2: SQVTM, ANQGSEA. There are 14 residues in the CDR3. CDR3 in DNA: TGCAGCGTGGAAGAAGACACTAGCACAGATACGCAGTATTTT. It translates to CSVEEDTSTDTQYF.

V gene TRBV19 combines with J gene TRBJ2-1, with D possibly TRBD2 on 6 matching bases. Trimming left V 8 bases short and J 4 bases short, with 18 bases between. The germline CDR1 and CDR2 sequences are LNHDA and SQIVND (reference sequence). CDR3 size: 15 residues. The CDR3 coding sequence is TGTGCCAGTTCCAACCGGGGGAGAGGGTACAATGAGCAGTTCTTC. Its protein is CASSNRGRGYNEQFF.

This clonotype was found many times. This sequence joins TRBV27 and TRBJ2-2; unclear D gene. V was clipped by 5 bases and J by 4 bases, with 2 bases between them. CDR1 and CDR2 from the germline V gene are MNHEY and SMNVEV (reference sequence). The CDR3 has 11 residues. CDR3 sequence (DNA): TGTGCCAGCAGTACCACCGGGGAGCTGTTTTTT. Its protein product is CASSTTGELFF.

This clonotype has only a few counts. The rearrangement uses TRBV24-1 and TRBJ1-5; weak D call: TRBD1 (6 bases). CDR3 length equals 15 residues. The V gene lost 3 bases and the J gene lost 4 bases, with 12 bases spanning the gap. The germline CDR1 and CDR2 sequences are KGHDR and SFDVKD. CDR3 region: CATSDGGRENQPQHF. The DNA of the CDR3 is TGTGCCACCAGTGATGGGGGCAGGGAAAATCAGCCCCAGCATTTT.

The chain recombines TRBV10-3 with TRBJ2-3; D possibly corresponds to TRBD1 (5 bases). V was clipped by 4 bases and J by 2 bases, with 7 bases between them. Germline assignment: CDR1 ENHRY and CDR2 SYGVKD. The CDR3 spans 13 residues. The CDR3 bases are TGTGCCATCAGTGCACAGGTCACAGATACGCAGTATTTT. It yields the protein CAISAQVTDTQYF.

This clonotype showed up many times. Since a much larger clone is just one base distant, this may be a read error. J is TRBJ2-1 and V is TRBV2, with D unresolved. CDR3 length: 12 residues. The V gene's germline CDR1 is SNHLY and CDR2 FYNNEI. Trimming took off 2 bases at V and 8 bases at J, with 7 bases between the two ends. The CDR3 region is CASSERLHEQFF. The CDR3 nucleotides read TGTGCCAGCAGTGAAAGGTTACATGAGCAGTTCTTC.

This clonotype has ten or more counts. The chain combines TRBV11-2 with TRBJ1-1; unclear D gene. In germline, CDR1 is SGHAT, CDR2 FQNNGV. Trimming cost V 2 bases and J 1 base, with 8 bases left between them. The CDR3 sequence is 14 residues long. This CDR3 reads CASSLIPSNTEAFF. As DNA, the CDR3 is TGTGCCAGCAGCTTAATACCCTCGAACACTGAAGCTTTCTTT.

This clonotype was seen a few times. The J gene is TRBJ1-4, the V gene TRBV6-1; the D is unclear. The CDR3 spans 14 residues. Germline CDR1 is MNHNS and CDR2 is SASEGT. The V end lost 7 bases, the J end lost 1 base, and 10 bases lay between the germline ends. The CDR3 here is CASNEGGTNEKLFF. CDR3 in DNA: TGTGCCAGCAATGAGGGAGGAACTAATGAAAAACTGTTTTTT.

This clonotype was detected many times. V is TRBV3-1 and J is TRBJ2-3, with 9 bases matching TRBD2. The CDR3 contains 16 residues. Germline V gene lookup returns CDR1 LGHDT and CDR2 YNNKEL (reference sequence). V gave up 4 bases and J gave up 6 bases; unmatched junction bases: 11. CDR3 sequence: CASSLWTSEDLDTQYF. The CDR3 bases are TGTGCCAGCAGCCTATGGACTAGCGAGGATTTGGATACGCAGTATTTT.

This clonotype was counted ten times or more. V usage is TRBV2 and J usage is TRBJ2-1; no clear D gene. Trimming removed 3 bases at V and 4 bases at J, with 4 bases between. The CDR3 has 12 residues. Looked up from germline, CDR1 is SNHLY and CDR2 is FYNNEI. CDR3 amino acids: CASSDSYNEQFF. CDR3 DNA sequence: TGTGCCAGCAGTGACAGTTACAATGAGCAGTTCTTC.

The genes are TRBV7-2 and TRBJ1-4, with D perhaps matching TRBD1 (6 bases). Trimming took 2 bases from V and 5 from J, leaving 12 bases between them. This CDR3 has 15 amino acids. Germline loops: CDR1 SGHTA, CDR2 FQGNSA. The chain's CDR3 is CASSLLGQGNEKLFF. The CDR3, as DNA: TGTGCCAGCAGCTTACTTGGGCAGGGGAATGAAAAACTGTTTTTT.

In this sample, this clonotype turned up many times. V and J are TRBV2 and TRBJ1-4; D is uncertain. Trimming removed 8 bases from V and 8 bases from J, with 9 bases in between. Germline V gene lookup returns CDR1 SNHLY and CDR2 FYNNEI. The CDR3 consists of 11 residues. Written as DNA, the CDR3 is TGTGCCAGCGTGAGAGGGGAAAAACTGTTTTTT. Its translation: CASVRGEKLFF.